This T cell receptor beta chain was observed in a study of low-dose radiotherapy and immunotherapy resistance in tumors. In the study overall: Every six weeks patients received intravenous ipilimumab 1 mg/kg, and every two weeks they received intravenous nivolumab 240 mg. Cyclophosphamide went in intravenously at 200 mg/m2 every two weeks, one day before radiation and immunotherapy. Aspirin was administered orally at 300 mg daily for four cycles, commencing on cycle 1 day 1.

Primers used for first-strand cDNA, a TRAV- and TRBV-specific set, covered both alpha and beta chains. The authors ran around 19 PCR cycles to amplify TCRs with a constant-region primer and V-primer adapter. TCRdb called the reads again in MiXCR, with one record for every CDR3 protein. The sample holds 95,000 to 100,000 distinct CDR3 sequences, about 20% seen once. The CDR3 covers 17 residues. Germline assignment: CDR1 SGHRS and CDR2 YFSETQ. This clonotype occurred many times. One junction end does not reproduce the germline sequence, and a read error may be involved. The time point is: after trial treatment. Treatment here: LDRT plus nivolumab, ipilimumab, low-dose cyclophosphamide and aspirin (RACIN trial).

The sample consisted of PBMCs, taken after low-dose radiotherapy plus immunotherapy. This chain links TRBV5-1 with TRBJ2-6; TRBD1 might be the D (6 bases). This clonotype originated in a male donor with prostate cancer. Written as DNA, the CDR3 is TGTGCCAGCAGCTTGCCCTACAGGGCGTCGGGGGCCAACGTCCTGACTTTC. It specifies CASSLPYRASGANVLTF.